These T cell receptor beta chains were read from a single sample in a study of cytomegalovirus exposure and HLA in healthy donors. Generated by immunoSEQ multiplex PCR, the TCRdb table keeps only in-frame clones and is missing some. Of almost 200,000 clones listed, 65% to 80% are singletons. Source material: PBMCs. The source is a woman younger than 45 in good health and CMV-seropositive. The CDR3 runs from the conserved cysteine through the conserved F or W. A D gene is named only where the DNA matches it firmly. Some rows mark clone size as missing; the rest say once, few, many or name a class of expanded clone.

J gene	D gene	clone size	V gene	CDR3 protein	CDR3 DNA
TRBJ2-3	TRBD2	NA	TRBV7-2	CASSLTSGSTTDTQYF	TGTGCCAGCAGCTTGACTAGCGGGTCAACCACAGATACGCAGTATTTT
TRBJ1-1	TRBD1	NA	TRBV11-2	CASSFPGQGRWTEAFF	TGTGCCAGCAGCTTCCCGGGACAGGGGCGCTGGACTGAAGCTTTCTTT
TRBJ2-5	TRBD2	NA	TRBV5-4	CASGTSGGPRETQYF	TGTGCCAGCGGCACTAGCGGGGGTCCCAGGGAGACCCAGTACTTC
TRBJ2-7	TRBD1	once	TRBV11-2	CASSQPTPGQGYYEQYF	TGTGCCAGCAGCCAACCCACTCCGGGACAGGGATACTACGAGCAGTACTTC
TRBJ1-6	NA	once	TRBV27	CASSWASDSPLHF	TGTGCCAGCAGTTGGGCGTCGGATTCACCCCTCCACTTT
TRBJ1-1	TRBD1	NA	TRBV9	CASSVERDRGEAFF	TGTGCCAGCAGCGTAGAAAGGGACAGGGGTGAAGCTTTCTTT
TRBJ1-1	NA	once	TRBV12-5	CASRGVGSHLIEAFF	TGTGCTAGTCGGGGGGTCGGGTCTCACTTGATCGAAGCTTTCTTT
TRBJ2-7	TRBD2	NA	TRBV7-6	CASSREGNAGAYEQYF	TGTGCCAGCAGCCGAGAAGGGAATGCGGGGGCCTACGAGCAGTACTTC
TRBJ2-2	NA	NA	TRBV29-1	CSVEDWRETGELFF	TGCAGCGTTGAAGATTGGAGGGAAACCGGGGAGCTGTTTTTT
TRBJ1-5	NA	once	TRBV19	CASSGGLNQPQHF	TGTGCCAGTAGTGGGGGACTGAATCAGCCCCAGCATTTT
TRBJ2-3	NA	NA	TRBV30	CAWTGSTDTQYF	TGTGCCTGGACCGGTTCCACAGATACGCAGTATTTT
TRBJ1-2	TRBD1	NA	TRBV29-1	CSVLSNRGPGSGYTF	TGCAGCGTACTATCCAACAGGGGGCCCGGTTCGGGCTACACCTTC
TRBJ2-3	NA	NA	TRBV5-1	CASYQGFEDTQYF	TGCGCCAGCTATCAGGGGTTCGAAGATACGCAGTATTTT
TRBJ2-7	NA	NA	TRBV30	CAWSVPTDEQYF	TGTGCCTGGAGTGTACCAACAGACGAGCAGTACTTC
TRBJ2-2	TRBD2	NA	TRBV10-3	CAIYRTSGGNTGELFF	TGTGCCATCTATAGGACTAGCGGGGGGAACACCGGGGAGCTGTTTTTT
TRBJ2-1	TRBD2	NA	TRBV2	CASSTHRSGGARDVGEQFF	TGTGCCAGCAGTACCCACCGGAGCGGGGGGGCCCGAGATGTTGGTGAGCAGTTCTTC
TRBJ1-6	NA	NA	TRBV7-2	CASSLRGSPLHF	TGTGCCAGCAGCCTCCGGGGTTCACCCCTCCACTTT
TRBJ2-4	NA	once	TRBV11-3	CASTLMPGGNIQYF	TGTGCCAGCACCCTAATGCCCGGGGGAAACATTCAGTACTTC
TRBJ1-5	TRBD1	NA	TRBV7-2	CASSQGQTPNQPQHF	TGTGCCAGCAGCCAGGGACAGACCCCCAATCAGCCCCAGCATTTT
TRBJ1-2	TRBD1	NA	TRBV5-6	CASSSTGGANYGYTF	TGTGCCAGCAGCTCCACAGGGGGCGCGAACTATGGCTACACCTTC
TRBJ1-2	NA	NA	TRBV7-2	CASSSDSKGIGGYTF	TGTGCCAGCAGCTCGGACAGTAAAGGGATCGGTGGCTACACCTTC
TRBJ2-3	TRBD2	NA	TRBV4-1	CASSQGPLAGGLKGTDTQYF	TGCGCCAGCAGCCAAGGCCCCCTCGCGGGAGGCCTAAAGGGCACAGATACGCAGTATTTT
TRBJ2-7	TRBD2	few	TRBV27	CASRGGWGVQYF	TGTGCCAGCAGGGGGGGGTGGGGCGTGCAGTACTTC
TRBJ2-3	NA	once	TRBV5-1	CASSPRGADTQYF	TGCGCCAGCAGCCCTAGGGGCGCAGATACGCAGTATTTT
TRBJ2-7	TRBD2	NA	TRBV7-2	CASSPVGLAEYEQYF	TGTGCCAGCAGCCCAGTCGGACTAGCAGAGTACGAGCAGTACTTC
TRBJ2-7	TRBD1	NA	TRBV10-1	CASSESGTGERAYEQYF	TGCGCCAGCAGTGAGTCGGGGACAGGGGAGAGAGCCTACGAGCAGTACTTC
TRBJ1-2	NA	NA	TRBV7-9	CASSRSAGDSYGYTF	TGTGCCAGCTCACGGTCGGCAGGCGATTCCTATGGCTACACCTTC